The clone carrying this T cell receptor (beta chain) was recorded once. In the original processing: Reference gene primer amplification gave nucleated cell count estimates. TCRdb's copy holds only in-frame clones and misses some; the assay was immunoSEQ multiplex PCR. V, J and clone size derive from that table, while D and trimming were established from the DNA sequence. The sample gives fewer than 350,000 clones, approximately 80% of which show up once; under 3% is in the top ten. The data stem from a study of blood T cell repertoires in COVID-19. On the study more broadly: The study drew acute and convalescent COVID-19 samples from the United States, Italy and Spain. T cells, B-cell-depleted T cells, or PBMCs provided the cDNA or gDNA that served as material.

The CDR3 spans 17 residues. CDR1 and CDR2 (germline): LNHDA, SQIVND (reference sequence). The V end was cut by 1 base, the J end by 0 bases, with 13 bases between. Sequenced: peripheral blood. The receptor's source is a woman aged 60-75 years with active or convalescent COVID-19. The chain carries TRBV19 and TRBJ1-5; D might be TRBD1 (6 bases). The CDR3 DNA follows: TGTGCCAGTAGTATAGTTCCGGCAGGGGCTAGCAATCAGCCCCAGCATTTT. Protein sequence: CASSIVPAGASNQPQHF.